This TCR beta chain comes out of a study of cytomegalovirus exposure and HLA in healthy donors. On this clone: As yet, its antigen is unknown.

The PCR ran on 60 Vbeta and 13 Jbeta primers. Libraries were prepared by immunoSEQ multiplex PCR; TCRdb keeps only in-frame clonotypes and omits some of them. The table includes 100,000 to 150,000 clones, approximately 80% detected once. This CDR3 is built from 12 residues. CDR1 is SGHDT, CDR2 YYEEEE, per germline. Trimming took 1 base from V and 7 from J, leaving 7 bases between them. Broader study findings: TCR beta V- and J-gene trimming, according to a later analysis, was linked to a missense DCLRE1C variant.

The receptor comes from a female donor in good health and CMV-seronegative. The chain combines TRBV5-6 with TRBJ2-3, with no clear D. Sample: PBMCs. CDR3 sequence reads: CASSLSRNTQYF. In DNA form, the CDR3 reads TGTGCCAGCAGCTTGTCGCGAAATACGCAGTATTTT.